The TCR beta chain under discussion was sequenced for a study of blood T cell repertoires in COVID-19. Study context: COVID-19 samples from acute and convalescent phases originated in the United States, Italy and Spain. PBMCs, B-cell-depleted T cells, or T cells provided the cDNA or gDNA that made up the material.

One Seattle source followed patients from active infection through their disease course. In the original workflow: Reference gene primer amplification yielded estimated nucleated cell counts. Only in-frame clones appear in the TCRdb table, and some are missing; sequencing was by immunoSEQ multiplex PCR. The V and J calls and the clone size are those of that table, but D and trimming were determined from the DNA. The sample contains about 270,000 clones, approximately 86% of which appear only once. Germline CDR1 reads SGHRS; CDR2 reads YFSETQ. V lost 0 bases, J lost 0 bases, and 12 bases lay in between. This CDR3 contains 16 residues.

The chain is built from TRBV5-1 and TRBJ1-1; no reliable D call. What was sequenced was peripheral blood. This TCR was recovered from a woman in her 70s with COVID-19, enrolled during active disease. Here the CDR3 reads CASSLAQATLNTEAFF. DNA of the CDR3: TGCGCCAGCAGCTTGGCCCAGGCTACCCTGAACACTGAAGCTTTCTTT.